What follows are 12 T cell receptor beta chains derived from one specimen sequenced in a study of OX40 agonist ivuxolimab in advanced cancers. Repertoires were generated with immunoSEQ multiplex PCR, while TCRdb's copy carries only in-frame clones and drops some. The table includes some 70,000 clones, roughly 88% detected once. The material sequenced was CD4+ or CD8+ T cells sorted from blood, taken in a trial of the OX40 agonist ivuxolimab. The receptors here all came from an adult with an advanced solid tumor such as melanoma, head and neck, liver or kidney cancer.

With regard to this clone: In the same sample, other DNA sequences code for this CDR3. The rearrangement links TRBV29-1 to TRBJ1-4, with D perhaps TRBD1 (6 bases). V shed 4 bases and J shed 7 bases, with 19 bases lying between them. The CDR3 extends over 15 amino acids. From germline, CDR1 is SQVTM and CDR2 ANQGSEA. The CDR3 spells CSVGRLAGATEKLFF. For the CDR3, the DNA is TGCAGCGTTGGGCGGCTAGCAGGGGCGACTGAAAAACTGTTTTTT.

CDR3 bases: TGTGCCAGCAGTTTACGGCCCCAGGTGAACTATGGCTACACCTTC. Residues: CASSLRPQVNYGYTF. The chain is built from TRBV27 and TRBJ1-2; D remains ambiguous. The CDR3 loop spans 15 amino acids. Trimming pared 2 bases from V and 2 bases from J, leaving 12 bases between. Germline loops: CDR1 MNHEY, CDR2 SMNVEV (reference sequence).

This CDR3 reads CASSYGTPVSNQPQHF. In DNA form, the CDR3 reads TGTGCCAGCAGCTACGGTACCCCCGTTAGCAATCAGCCCCAGCATTTT. V usage is TRBV5-6 and J usage is TRBJ1-5; D unresolved. Trimming removed 3 bases at V and 0 bases at J, with 13 bases between. The CDR3 spans 16 residues. The germline CDR1 and CDR2 sequences are SGHDT and YYEEEE.

The chain links TRBV5-4 to TRBJ2-2; the match to TRBD2 covers 13 bases. The V gene end was trimmed by 3 bases and the J gene end by 7 bases; junction bases not matched to a gene: 3. Germline CDR1 and CDR2: SGHNT and YYREEE (reference sequence). CDR3 length equals 15 residues. CDR3 residues: CASSWTSGGGGELFF. CDR3 nucleotide sequence: TGTGCCAGCAGCTGGACTAGCGGGGGAGGCGGGGAGCTGTTTTTT.

The chain has TRBV5-1 and TRBJ1-4, with D possibly being TRBD1 (5 bases). CDR1 SGHRS and CDR2 YFSETQ come from the germline V gene. CDR3 length: 15 residues. Trimming removed 4 bases at V and 3 bases at J, with 13 bases between. CDR3 nucleotide sequence: TGCGCCAGCAGCCTCGGGGACCGAGCTAATGAAAAACTGTTTTTT. Translation gives CASSLGDRANEKLFF.

The chain uses TRBV6-6 and TRBJ2-6; a weak D match, TRBD2 (5 bases). The V end was cut by 7 bases, the J end by 2 bases, with 9 bases between. The CDR3 loop spans 14 amino acids. Germline CDR1 reads MNHNY; CDR2 reads SVGAGI (reference sequence). The CDR3 reads CASMVGAGANVLTF. CDR3 bases: TGTGCCAGCATGGTCGGGGCTGGGGCCAACGTCCTGACTTTC.

This clone was observed a single time. The chain joins TRBV18 to TRBJ2-5; D call uncertain. The CDR3 is 14 residues long. CDR1 and CDR2 (germline): KGHSH, LQKENI. Trimming left V 1 base short and J 7 bases short, with 13 bases between. The CDR3 bases are TGTGCCAGCTCACCACTTGCTGGCCGGGTGACCCAGTACTTC. Encoded protein: CASSPLAGRVTQYF.

The chain recombines TRBV10-3 with TRBJ1-5, with D possibly matching TRBD1 (6 bases). From germline, CDR1 is ENHRY and CDR2 SYGVKD. The CDR3 runs 16 residues. Trimming took 1 base from V and 0 from J, leaving 10 bases between them. The DNA of the CDR3 is TGTGCCATCAGTGAGTGGGGGGCTAATAGCAATCAGCCCCAGCATTTT. It specifies CAISEWGANSNQPQHF.

CDR3 DNA: TGTGCCAGCACTAAGGGGGAAATGGTTGATCAGCCCCAGCATTTT. This sequence encodes CASTKGEMVDQPQHF. The J gene is TRBJ1-5, the V gene TRBV21-1; the DNA was not compared with TRBD1, the D call given in the table. TRBV21-1 is noted as a pseudogene. The CDR3 is 15 residues long.

The chain couples TRBV14 to TRBJ2-1, with 7 bases that match TRBD1. V lost 2 bases, J lost 9 bases, and 16 bases stayed unmatched. The CDR3 sequence is 17 residues long. CDR1 is SGHDN and CDR2 is FVKESK in the germline V gene. CDR3 sequence reads: CASSQYLITGADGEQFF. The CDR3 nucleotides read TGTGCCAGCAGCCAATATTTAATCACAGGGGCAGATGGTGAGCAGTTCTTC.

The chain recombines TRBV7-3 with TRBJ2-3; no clear D gene. This CDR3 is 15 amino acids long. V was trimmed by 5 bases and J by 5 bases, leaving 17 bases between them. Germline V gene data show CDR1 as SGHTA and CDR2 as FQGTGA. In DNA form, the CDR3 reads TGTGCCAGCAGCCCCGCCGCGGTCGAACGAGATACGCAGTATTTT. Its protein is CASSPAAVERDTQYF. Together with reference TRBV7-3 and TRBJ2-3, the CDR3 gives the full variable domain: GAGVSQTPSNKVTEKGKYVELRCDPISGHTALYWYRQSLGQGPEFLIYFQGTGAADDSGLPNDRFFAVRPEGSVSTLKIQRTERGDSAVYLCASSPAAVERDTQYFGPGTRLTVL.

J is TRBJ2-1 and V is TRBV2, with no clear D. With 5 bases removed from V and 0 bases from J, the gap between germline ends came to 5 bases. The CDR3 is 13 residues long. Per germline, CDR1 SNHLY and CDR2 FYNNEI. CDR3 region: CASSPSSYNEQFF. The CDR3, as DNA: TGTGCCAGCAGTCCAAGCTCCTACAATGAGCAGTTCTTC.